Listed below are T cell receptor beta chains from one sample, sequenced in a study of T cells after yellow fever vaccination. MiXCR, applied by TCRdb to the 5' RACE reads, yields one record per CDR3 protein. The repertoire holds more than 300,000 distinct CDR3 sequences, with around a tenth as singletons. The sample in question was CD4+ T cells sorted from PBMCs, obtained 45 days after the yellow fever booster vaccination. Receptor source: a man between 18 and 29 years old who received the YFV17D yellow fever vaccine. CDR3s include the opening cysteine and the closing phenylalanine or tryptophan. D genes are given only for firm matches. Part of the rows lack a size; the others show once, few, many or a class for expanded clones.

few | . | TRBJ1-4 | 12 | TRBV7-9 | CASSFAREKLFF | TGTGCCAGCAGCTTCGCACGAGAAAAACTGTTTTTT
. | . | TRBJ2-7 | 16 | TRBV7-8 | CASSLGASRSSYEQYF | TGTGCCAGCAGCTTAGGGGCCAGTAGGAGCTCCTACGAGCAGTACTTC
. | . | TRBJ1-1 | 12 | TRBV7-2 | CASLITGTEAFF | TGTGCCAGCTTAATCACCGGCACTGAAGCTTTCTTT
. | . | TRBJ1-5 | 15 | TRBV7-2 | CASSQRDFLNQPQHF | TGTGCCAGCAGCCAGCGGGACTTCCTGAATCAGCCCCAGCATTTT
few | . | TRBJ2-1 | 14 | TRBV5-1 | CASSFGGAGNEQFF | TGCGCCAGCAGCTTCGGAGGCGCCGGCAATGAGCAGTTCTTC
. | . | TRBJ2-5 | 14 | TRBV18 | CASSPSRQEGTQYF | TGTGCCAGCTCACCATCAAGACAGGAGGGGACCCAGTACTTC
many | . | TRBJ2-5 | 13 | TRBV4-1 | CASSQLDPKTQYF | TGCGCCAGCAGCCAATTGGACCCGAAGACCCAGTACTTC
many | TRBD2 | TRBJ2-1 | 15 | TRBV7-3 | CASSLIGGAHNEQFF | TGTGCCAGCAGCTTGATCGGGGGGGCCCACAATGAGCAGTTCTTC
. | . | TRBJ2-5 | 12 | TRBV5-6 | CASGRPGGTQYF | TGTGCCAGTGGACGGCCGGGTGGGACCCAGTACTTC
many | . | TRBJ2-3 | 16 | TRBV6-5 | CASSYSLAGGEDTQYF | TGTGCCAGCAGTTACTCTCTGGCCGGGGGCGAAGATACGCAGTATTTT
. | . | TRBJ1-5 | 17 | TRBV4-1 | CASSQNSGAYGNQPQHF | TGCGCCAGCAGCCAGAACTCGGGGGCGTATGGAAATCAGCCCCAGCATTTT
. | . | TRBJ2-3 | 14 | TRBV28 | CASARLGSTDTQYF | TGTGCCAGCGCCCGCCTTGGCAGTACAGATACGCAGTATTTT
many | TRBD2 | TRBJ2-2 | 16 | TRBV24-1 | CATSDRGGPSPGELFF | TGTGCCACCAGTGATCGGGGGGGCCCCTCCCCCGGGGAGCTGTTTTTT
many | . | TRBJ2-2 | 15 | TRBV5-4 | CASSSGKAWNGELFF | TGTGCCAGCAGCTCCGGGAAAGCCTGGAACGGGGAGCTGTTTTTT
few | . | TRBJ1-2 | 15 | TRBV6-5 | CASSYSRAGHYGYTF | TGTGCCAGCAGTTACAGTCGGGCAGGACACTATGGCTACACCTTC
few | . | TRBJ1-1 | 19 | TRBV11-2 | CASSQTKTRDPDVNTEAFF | TGTGCCAGCAGCCAGACTAAAACTCGGGACCCCGATGTCAACACTGAAGCTTTCTTT
. | . | TRBJ2-2 | 14 | TRBV2 | CASRGQMNTGELFF | TGTGCCAGCAGGGGGCAGATGAACACCGGGGAGCTGTTTTTT
. | . | TRBJ2-5 | 16 | TRBV2 | CASIQSAARGGATQYF | TGTGCCAGCATACAGTCTGCAGCGCGCGGTGGGGCGACCCAGTACTTC
. | . | TRBJ1-2 | 14 | TRBV3-1 | CASSQDQTAYGYTF | TGTGCCAGCAGCCAAGATCAGACAGCGTATGGCTACACCTTC
. | . | TRBJ2-3 | 13 | TRBV12-3/TRBV12-4 | CASRQVTTDTQYF | TGTGCCAGCAGACAGGTCACTACAGATACGCAGTATTTT
. | . | TRBJ1-1 | 14 | TRBV18 | CASSPWGANTEAFF | TGTGCCAGCTCACCTTGGGGCGCGAACACTGAAGCTTTCTTT
many | TRBD2 | TRBJ2-7 | 15 | TRBV5-1 | CASRVGLASSYEQYF | TGCGCCAGCAGAGTCGGACTAGCAAGCTCCTACGAGCAGTACTTC
few | . | TRBJ2-1 | 12 | TRBV7-9 | CASSLRANEQFF | TGTGCCAGCAGCTTAAGGGCCAATGAGCAGTTCTTC
many | . | TRBJ2-3 | 15 | TRBV9 | CASSVAWGRTDTQYF | TGTGCCAGCAGCGTAGCTTGGGGGCGCACAGATACGCAGTATTTT
few | . | TRBJ1-5 | 12 | TRBV9 | CASSGRRELQHF | TGTGCCAGCAGCGGGAGGAGGGAGCTCCAGCATTTT
few | . | TRBJ2-2 | 11 | TRBV6-6 | CASSYGGTLFF | TGTGCCAGCAGTTACGGCGGGACTTTGTTTTTT
many | TRBD1 | TRBJ1-1 | 14 | TRBV5-6 | CASSFRTGRTEAFF | TGTGCCAGCAGCTTTCGGACAGGGCGCACTGAAGCTTTCTTT
few | . | TRBJ1-6 | 13 | TRBV7-3 | CASSLTGSSPLHF | TGTGCCAGCAGCCTAACGGGGAGCTCACCCCTCCACTTT
. | . | TRBJ2-5 | 15 | TRBV28 | CASTWGPGGEETQYF | TGTGCCAGCACCTGGGGCCCCGGGGGTGAAGAGACCCAGTACTTC
. | . | TRBJ2-3 | 13 | TRBV6-6 | CASSNPRADTQYF | TGTGCCAGCAGTAATCCTAGGGCAGATACGCAGTATTTT
. | TRBD1 | TRBJ2-1 | 16 | TRBV9 | CASSVSGTGTWDEQFF | TGTGCCAGCAGCGTTTCCGGGACAGGGACTTGGGATGAGCAGTTCTTC
few | TRBD1 | TRBJ1-2 | 15 | TRBV4-3 | CASSQRTGGGYGYTF | TGCGCCAGCAGCCAACGGACAGGGGGCGGGTATGGCTACACCTTC
. | TRBD1 | TRBJ2-6 | 20 | TRBV5-1 | CASSLGVVRGLYSGANVLTF | TGCGCCAGCAGCTTGGGCGTTGTCAGGGGGCTATACTCTGGGGCCAACGTCCTGACTTTC
many | . | TRBJ1-1 | 15 | TRBV7-2 | CASSIQGGGNTEAFF | TGTGCCAGCAGCATTCAGGGAGGGGGGAACACTGAAGCTTTCTTT
few | . | TRBJ1-1 | 14 | TRBV7-8 | CASSDNPGNTEAFF | TGTGCCAGCAGCGACAACCCAGGGAACACTGAAGCTTTCTTT
. | . | TRBJ1-1 | 15 | TRBV3-2 | CANHPTSYRSSEAFF | TGTGCCAACCATCCCACCTCATACCGCTCTAGTGAAGCTTTCTTT
many | TRBD2 | TRBJ2-3 | 17 | TRBV5-6 | CASSRTSGGAGADTQYF | TGTGCCAGCAGCCGGACTAGCGGGGGGGCCGGGGCAGATACGCAGTATTTT
. | TRBD2 | TRBJ2-3 | 14 | TRBV6-6 | CASGWRGASDTQYF | TGTGCCAGCGGATGGCGGGGGGCCTCAGATACGCAGTATTTT
few | TRBD2 | TRBJ2-1 | 15 | TRBV5-1 | CASSFRLAGDNEQFF | TGCGCCAGCAGCTTCCGACTAGCGGGGGATAATGAGCAGTTCTTC
few | . | TRBJ1-5 | 14 | TRBV21-1 | CASSMTGPGQPQHF | TGTGCCAGCAGCATGACAGGGCCCGGACAGCCCCAGCATTTT
many | . | TRBJ1-1 | 12 | TRBV20-1 | CSAAGRYREAFF | TGCAGTGCTGCCGGGAGGTACCGTGAAGCTTTCTTT
. | . | TRBJ2-2 | 16 | TRBV3-1 | CASSQFDGADTGELFF | TGTGCCAGCAGCCAATTCGACGGGGCAGACACCGGGGAGCTGTTTTTT
. | . | TRBJ2-6 | 16 | TRBV15 | CATSRTLAGVSNVLTF | TGTGCCACCAGCAGGACCCTGGCAGGGGTGAGCAACGTCCTGACTTTC
many | . | TRBJ2-3 | 14 | TRBV12-3/TRBV12-4 | CASSFAGNTDTQYF | TGTGCCAGCAGTTTCGCCGGGAACACAGATACGCAGTATTTT
few | . | TRBJ1-2 | 17 | TRBV7-2 | CASSLSGSGGSGYGYTF | TGTGCCAGCAGCTTATCAGGAAGCGGGGGTTCTGGTTATGGCTACACCTTC
. | . | TRBJ1-1 | 19 | TRBV7-5 | CISVPSFPHYCPKRTEAFF | .
many | . | TRBJ2-7 | 13 | TRBV6-5 | CASSLNYPYEQYF | TGTGCCAGCAGTTTAAACTATCCCTACGAGCAGTACTTC
. | . | TRBJ1-1 | 14 | TRBV20-1 | CSARGAGSSSEAFF | TGCAGTGCTAGAGGGGCCGGGTCTTCCTCTGAAGCTTTCTTT
. | TRBD2 | TRBJ2-2 | 14 | TRBV20-1 | CSARAGGITGELFF | TGCAGTGCTCGAGCGGGGGGGATCACCGGGGAGCTGTTTTTT
. | . | TRBJ1-5 | 14 | TRBV20-1 | CSASERLGNQPQHF | TGCAGTGCTAGTGAGAGGTTAGGCAATCAGCCCCAGCATTTT
. | . | TRBJ2-6 | 15 | TRBV2 | CASSSDRFGANVLTF | TGTGCCAGCAGTTCTGACAGGTTCGGGGCCAACGTCCTGACTTTC
few | TRBD1 | TRBJ1-1 | 14 | TRBV7-2 | CASSSGQGYTEAFF | TGTGCCAGCAGCTCCGGACAGGGATACACTGAAGCTTTCTTT
few | TRBD1 | TRBJ1-1 | 14 | TRBV6-6 | CASSYDRENTEAFF | TGTGCCAGCAGTTACGACAGGGAGAACACTGAAGCTTTCTTT
many | . | TRBJ1-2 | 13 | TRBV28 | CASSFGTDYGYTF | TGTGCCAGCAGTTTTGGGACTGATTATGGCTACACCTTC
. | TRBD2 | TRBJ2-2 | 17 | TRBV6-2/TRBV6-3 | CASSYSSTSGRTGELFF | TGTGCCAGCAGTTACTCTTCGACTAGCGGTCGTACCGGGGAGCTGTTTTTT